This T cell receptor (beta chain) was obtained from a study of T-cell reconstitution after alpha-beta-depleted transplantation in children. Unmatched junction bases numbered 9, after V lost 2 bases and J lost 8 bases. The CDR3 is 15 residues long. CDR1 is SGHRS, CDR2 YFSETQ, per germline. TCRbeta library preparation incorporated unique molecular identifiers. Via MiXCR, TCRdb re-called the PCR reads, giving one row per CDR3 protein. This sample yields over 550,000 distinct CDR3 sequences, of which over 9.5% are seen a single time; less than 5% belongs to the top ten. This clonotype was counted ten times or more.

The rearrangement uses TRBV5-1 and TRBJ2-1, with 8 bases aligning to TRBD1. This TCR came from a human donor who donated a stem cell graft to a child with acute myeloid leukemia. The sample here was PBMCs from the stem cell graft donor, taken from the stem cell graft. CDR3 protein: CASSLRQGRMDEQFF. The DNA for the CDR3 is TGCGCCAGCAGCTTAAGACAGGGGAGGATGGATGAGCAGTTCTTC.